Below are 4 T cell receptor beta chains sequenced from a single sample in a study of cytotoxic CD8 clonotypes in ibrutinib-treated CLL. Measured with immunoSEQ multiplex PCR; TCRdb has only the in-frame clones, and not every one. Counted here are almost 250,000 clones, under 75% occurring once; the ten biggest clones make up 15%. The specimen comprised PBMCs, sampled after 24 months of ibrutinib treatment. Receptor source: a human donor with chronic lymphocytic leukemia.

This clone has just one count. The chain uses TRBV18 and TRBJ1-1, with D possibly being TRBD1 (5 bases). The CDR3 has 13 amino acids. The V end lost 4 bases, the J end lost 7 bases, and 13 bases lay between the germline ends. Per germline, CDR1 KGHSH and CDR2 LQKENI. CDR3 sequence: CASSQGRGFEAFF. CDR3 nucleotides: TGTGCCAGCTCACAGGGGAGGGGTTTTGAAGCTTTCTTT.

The V gene is TRBV6-6, the J gene TRBJ2-1; TRBD1 agrees at 7 bases. The CDR3 totals 13 residues. V shed 8 bases, J shed 9 bases, and the junction held 10 bases outside the gene matches. The germline V gene encodes CDR1 MNHNY and CDR2 SVGAGI (reference sequence). CDR3 DNA: TGTGCCAGCTGGGGACAGCAACTCCTTGAGCAGTTCTTC. Translated: CASWGQQLLEQFF.

This clone was observed a handful of times. The chain carries TRBV27 and TRBJ1-3; the match to TRBD1 covers 7 bases. J gave up 0 bases and V 4 bases, and 6 bases lay outside the gene matches. The CDR3 length is 16 residues. Germline V gene lookup returns CDR1 MNHEY and CDR2 SMNVEV (reference sequence). Here the CDR3 reads CASSSGQLSSGNTIYF. In DNA, the CDR3 is TGTGCCAGCAGTTCGGGACAGCTTAGCTCTGGAAACACCATATATTTT.

V is TRBV20-1 and J is TRBJ2-5; no firm D call. Germline-derived CDR1 and CDR2 are DFQATT and SNEGSKA (reference sequence). V was pared by 0 bases and J by 5 bases, with 4 bases between. This CDR3 contains 11 residues. DNA for the CDR3: TGCAGTGCTAGAGATTCGGAGACCCAGTACTTC. Its protein is CSARDSETQYF.